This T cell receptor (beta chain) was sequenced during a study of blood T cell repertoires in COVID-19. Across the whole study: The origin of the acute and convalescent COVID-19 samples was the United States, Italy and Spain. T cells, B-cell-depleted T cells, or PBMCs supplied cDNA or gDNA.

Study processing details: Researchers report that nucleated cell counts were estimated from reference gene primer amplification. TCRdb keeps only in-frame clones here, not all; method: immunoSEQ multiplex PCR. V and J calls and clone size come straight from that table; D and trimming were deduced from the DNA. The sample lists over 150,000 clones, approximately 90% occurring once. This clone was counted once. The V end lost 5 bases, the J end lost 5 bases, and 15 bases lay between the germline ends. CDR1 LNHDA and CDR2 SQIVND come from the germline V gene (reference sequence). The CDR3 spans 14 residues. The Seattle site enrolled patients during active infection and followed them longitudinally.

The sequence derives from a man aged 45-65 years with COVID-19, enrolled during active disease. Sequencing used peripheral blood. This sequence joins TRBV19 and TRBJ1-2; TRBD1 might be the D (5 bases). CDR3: CASSADSQLYGYTF. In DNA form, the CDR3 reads TGTGCCAGTAGTGCTGACAGCCAACTTTATGGCTACACCTTC. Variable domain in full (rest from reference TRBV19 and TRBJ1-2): DGGITQSPKYLFRKEGQNVTLSCEQNLNHDAMYWYRQDPGQGLRLIYYSQIVNDFQKGDIAEGYSVSREKKESFPLTVTSAQKNPTAFYLCASSADSQLYGYTFGSGTRLTVV.